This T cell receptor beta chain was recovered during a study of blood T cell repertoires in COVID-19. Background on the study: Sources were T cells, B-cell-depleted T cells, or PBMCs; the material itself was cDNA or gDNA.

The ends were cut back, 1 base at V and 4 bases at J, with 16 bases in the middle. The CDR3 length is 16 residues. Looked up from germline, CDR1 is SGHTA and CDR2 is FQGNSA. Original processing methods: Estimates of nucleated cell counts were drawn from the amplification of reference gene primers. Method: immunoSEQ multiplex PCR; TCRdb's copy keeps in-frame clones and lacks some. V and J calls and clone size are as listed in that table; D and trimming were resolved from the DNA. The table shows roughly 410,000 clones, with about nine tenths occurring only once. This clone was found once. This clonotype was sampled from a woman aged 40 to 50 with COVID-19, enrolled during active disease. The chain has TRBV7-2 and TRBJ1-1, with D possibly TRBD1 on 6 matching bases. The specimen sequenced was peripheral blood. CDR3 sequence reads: CASSLDTFRGGTEAFF. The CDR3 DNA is TGTGCCAGCAGCTTAGATACTTTCAGGGGTGGCACTGAAGCTTTCTTT.